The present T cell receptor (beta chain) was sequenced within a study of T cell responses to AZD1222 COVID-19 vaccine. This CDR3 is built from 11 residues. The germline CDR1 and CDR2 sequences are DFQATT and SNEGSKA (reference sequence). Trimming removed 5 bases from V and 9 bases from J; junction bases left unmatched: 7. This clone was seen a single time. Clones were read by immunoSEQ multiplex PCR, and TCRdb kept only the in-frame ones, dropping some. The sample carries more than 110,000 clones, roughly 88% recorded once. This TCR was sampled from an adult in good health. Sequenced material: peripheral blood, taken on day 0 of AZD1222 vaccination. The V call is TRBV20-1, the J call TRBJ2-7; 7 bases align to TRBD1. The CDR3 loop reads CSAQQGLGQYF. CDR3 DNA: TGCAGTGCTCAACAGGGGCTTGGGCAGTACTTC.